These T cell receptor beta chains were read from a single sample in a study of blood T cells in healthy people across ages. TCRdb re-derived calls from the 5' RACE reads in MiXCR, one entry per CDR3 protein. This table holds roughly 860,000 distinct CDR3 sequences, under 80% found once. The material sequenced was blood. These receptors originate from a man aged 30 to 39 in good health. CDR3s include the opening cysteine and the closing phenylalanine or tryptophan. Fields, in order: clone size, D gene, V gene, CDR3 protein. A D gene is named only where the DNA matches it firmly. Clone size is given for some rows only: seen once, a few or many times, or a class if the clone is expanded.

size: .
D: TRBD1
V: TRBV20-1
CDR3: CSAREGQLNEKLFF

size: .
D: TRBD2
V: TRBV15
CDR3: CATSRDRGLAAEQFF

size: few
D: .
V: TRBV6-5
CDR3: CASSYTQSNQPQHF

size: .
D: .
V: TRBV7-2
CDR3: CASSVAQGSQPQHF

size: once
D: TRBD1
V: TRBV29-1
CDR3: CSVERGTVSYEQYF

size: many
D: TRBD2
V: TRBV20-1
CDR3: CSARGGGTDTQYF

size: .
D: TRBD1
V: TRBV4-3
CDR3: CASSKGQINEQFF

size: .
D: .
V: TRBV10-3
CDR3: CATCVLGTSVANTGELFF

size: few
D: TRBD1
V: TRBV7-2
CDR3: CASSSTGWDGAEQFF

size: .
D: TRBD2
V: TRBV4-3
CDR3: CASSQAVLAGYNEQFF

size: once
D: TRBD1
V: TRBV12-3/TRBV12-4
CDR3: CASRPRQGAASEQYF

size: few
D: .
V: TRBV30
CDR3: CAWSRNPRAGYTF

size: .
D: .
V: TRBV3-1
CDR3: CASSQEKVVDTQYF

size: .
D: TRBD2
V: TRBV28
CDR3: CASTLGLAGADTQYF

size: .
D: TRBD2
V: TRBV14
CDR3: CASSQGTSGYWEQYF

size: .
D: .
V: TRBV4-3
CDR3: CASSQEGGDTQYF

size: .
D: .
V: TRBV15
CDR3: CATSARFTLNEQFF

size: .
D: TRBD1
V: TRBV11-1
CDR3: CASSRGGITGDNYGYTF

size: .
D: .
V: TRBV29-1
CDR3: CSVPGVGNQPQHF

size: once
D: TRBD1
V: TRBV2
CDR3: CASVHGQAGTEAFF

size: .
D: .
V: TRBV20-1
CDR3: CSASRDTGSGQPQHF

size: .
D: .
V: TRBV11-2
CDR3: CASSQPRDTKNIQYF

size: .
D: TRBD1
V: TRBV5-1
CDR3: CASSIQGAEGYTF

size: .
D: .
V: TRBV6-2/TRBV6-3
CDR3: CASSTGLKNEQFF

size: few
D: .
V: TRBV29-1
CDR3: CSVDRGPQETQYF

size: few
D: .
V: TRBV6-6
CDR3: CASSYDDPSSQYF

size: once
D: TRBD1
V: TRBV20-1
CDR3: CSAGLRGLQETQYF

size: .
D: .
V: TRBV25-1
CDR3: CASFGPGQGGSDYGYTF

size: .
D: .
V: TRBV5-6
CDR3: CASSLAMGVLTDTQYF

size: .
D: TRBD1
V: TRBV6-5
CDR3: CASNYLDREDYGYTF

size: .
D: .
V: TRBV2
CDR3: CASSERASGANVLTF

size: once
D: .
V: TRBV6-5
CDR3: CASSYSATKGEVYF

size: .
D: .
V: TRBV7-9
CDR3: CASSSHEGFGYEQYF

size: .
D: .
V: TRBV5-5
CDR3: CASSQGEQPQHF

size: once
D: .
V: TRBV7-2
CDR3: CASSPPLLPRADTQYF

size: .
D: .
V: TRBV6-5
CDR3: CASSYSEAGFAYEQYF

size: .
D: .
V: TRBV7-2
CDR3: CASITGLSTDTQYF

size: .
D: TRBD2
V: TRBV5-1
CDR3: CASSLVAGPSGNEQYF

size: .
D: .
V: TRBV20-1
CDR3: CSAYDRTYGYTF

size: .
D: TRBD2
V: TRBV5-4
CDR3: CASSSGLASSYEQYF

size: .
D: TRBD2
V: TRBV2
CDR3: CASVSGGTYEQYF

size: .
D: .
V: TRBV20-1
CDR3: CSARDLRVETQYF

size: .
D: .
V: TRBV20-1
CDR3: CSVQNEGDTQYF

size: .
D: TRBD1
V: TRBV20-1
CDR3: CSANGDSTSYEQYF

size: .
D: TRBD2
V: TRBV6-5
CDR3: CASSPGLAGDEQYF

size: .
D: TRBD1
V: TRBV7-2
CDR3: CASSPGQANTEAFF

size: .
D: .
V: TRBV20-1
CDR3: CSAPDYNSPLHF

size: .
D: .
V: TRBV6-6
CDR3: CASSSLTANYGYTF

size: .
D: TRBD2
V: TRBV20-1
CDR3: CSASGASGLYEQYF

size: .
D: .
V: TRBV6-5
CDR3: CASSPYRWGTDTQYF

size: .
D: .
V: TRBV9
CDR3: CASSPPGWSTDTQYF

size: .
D: TRBD1
V: TRBV7-2
CDR3: CASSVSGTDLNYGYTF

size: .
D: .
V: TRBV7-9
CDR3: CASSLGTSKNTEAFF

size: .
D: .
V: TRBV7-8
CDR3: CASAAQETQYF

size: .
D: .
V: TRBV20-1
CDR3: CSATGYTERFF